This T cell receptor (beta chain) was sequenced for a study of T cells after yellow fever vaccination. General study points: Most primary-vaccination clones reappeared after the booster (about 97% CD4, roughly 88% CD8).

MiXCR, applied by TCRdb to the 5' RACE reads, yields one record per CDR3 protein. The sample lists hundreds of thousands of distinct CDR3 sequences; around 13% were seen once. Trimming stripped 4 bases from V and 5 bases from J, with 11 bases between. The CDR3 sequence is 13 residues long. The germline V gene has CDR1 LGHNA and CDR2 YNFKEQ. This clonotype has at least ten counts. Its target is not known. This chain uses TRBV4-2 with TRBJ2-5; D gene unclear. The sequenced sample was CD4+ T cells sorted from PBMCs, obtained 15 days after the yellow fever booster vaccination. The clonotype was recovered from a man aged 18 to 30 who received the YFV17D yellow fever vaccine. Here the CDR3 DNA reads TGTGCCAGCAGCCGCTTCGCGGAGGAGACCCAGTACTTC. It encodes CASSRFAEETQYF.